This T cell receptor beta chain was sequenced during a study of blood T cells in healthy people across ages. As concerns this clonotype: Its antigen remains unknown.

The CDR3 has 11 residues. V lost 7 bases to trimming and J lost 3 bases, with 7 bases between them. Germline-derived CDR1 and CDR2 are MDHEN and SYDVKM. The use of a sample-barcoded 5' primer and a J-beta primer mix characterized a second PCR of roughly 6 to 12 cycles. TCRdb analysed the 5' RACE reads with MiXCR anew, one entry per CDR3 protein. The sample shows 700,000 or so distinct CDR3 sequences, about 20% of them seen only once. Study-wide points: Compared with aged donors, long-lived donors showed fewer expanded clones, suggesting selection. A roughly linear fall in TCR beta diversity per million T cells was seen with increasing age.

V and J are TRBV28 and TRBJ2-7; unclear D gene. Sequenced: blood. This sequence originates from a man aged 70-80 years in good health. In DNA form, the CDR3 reads TGTGCCAGCACCAACTACTACGAGCAGTACTTC. Amino acid sequence: CASTNYYEQYF.